The clone carrying this T cell receptor (beta chain) has just a few counts. Its matching antigen is unknown. TCRdb itself ran the reads through MiXCR, one entry per CDR3 protein. Here the sample spans some 700,000 distinct CDR3 sequences, 30% to 35% being singletons. These data belong to a study of T cell repertoires in cytomegalovirus infection. Across the study: Newly reported HLA-C-restricted and thoroughly characterized HLA-B-restricted CMV epitopes were employed. A matching HLA type, together with CMV infection, was signaled by public TCR beta signatures.

The V and J ends lost 0 bases and 4 bases respectively, with 5 bases between them. The CDR3 spans 13 residues. Germline-derived CDR1 and CDR2 are SGHAT and FQNNGV. Whole-study results and caveats: Identification of carriers of CMV plus the relevant HLA was achieved through cumulative public TCR beta family frequency. Within the response measured ex vivo, HLA-C-restricted CMV-specific TCR beta clonotypes were dominant.

This TCR derives from a human donor in good health (CMV status not recorded). Some clones in this sample may be carry-over from other donors' samples. The specimen comprised cultured PBMCs, sampled from culture after CMV antigen stimulation. This chain connects TRBV11-2 to TRBJ2-3; D remains ambiguous. As DNA, the CDR3 is TGTGCCAGCAGCTTAGATGAGCCAGATACGCAGTATTTT. This sequence encodes CASSLDEPDTQYF.